The subject of this entry is one T cell receptor beta chain. Its antigen remains unidentified. Per-nucleotide qualities are absent, and no much larger clonotype sits a single base away. Collaborating institutions collected whole blood in K2EDTA tubes following their own protocols. For TCRbeta analysis, collaborators shipped samples as frozen whole blood, isolated PBMCs, or DNA extracted from either of those sample types. Based on the germline V gene, the CDR1 and CDR2 sequences are MDHEN and SYDVKM. From its cysteine to its phenylalanine, the CDR3 spans 16 amino acids. The only DNA kept is the CDR3, 48 bases in frame from the first base. Trimming removed 4 bases from V and 4 bases from J; the gene matches leave 8 bases unexplained. This sample stems from a study of blood T cell repertoires in COVID-19 (TCRdb year 2020). For context, the study as a whole: The collaborator samples originated in the United States, Italy and Spain and spanned the acute and convalescent phases of COVID-19. The material from the prospective study consisted of cDNA or gDNA derived from T cells, B-cell-depleted T cells, or PBMCs. Subjects who had been exposed to COVID-19, were actively infected with it, or had recovered from it provided the deeply sampled blood TCRbeta repertoires that made up the dataset. The repertoires were released in a freely available public database intended as a resource for research on the immune response to SARS-CoV-2. The samples were drawn from two sources: the first 160 participants of the ongoing ImmuneRACE study, and 1,000 to 1,500 subjects contributed by 6 global collaborators. Nearly every sample came with metadata listing a de-identified subject ID, COVID-19 status, age in years and sex. Where available, HLA class I and class II types were obtained from metadata supplied by the sample provider rather than from assay-based typing. On the study overall, not on this receptor specifically: The quantity of clinical and demographic metadata differed by source and by participant and was supplied without curation.

TCRbeta CDR3 regions were amplified from genomic DNA by means of the immunoSEQ Assay, a bias-controlled multiplex PCR. Turning to the authors' computational methods: The number of nucleated cells in each sample was estimated from the amplification of reference gene primers within the assay. Sequence reads were collapsed and filtered to measure the absolute abundance of every unique TCRbeta CDR3 rearrangement. For each sample, productive Simpson clonality was calculated as the square root of Simpson's diversity index over productive rearrangements. The immuneACCESS repertoire file appears here via TCRdb, limited to in-frame rearrangements. These files lack a portion of the clones; in checked studies, under half of the deficit traces to unresolved V genes, and the cause of the others is not known. V, J and clone size were drawn from that table, and D and trimming were deduced from the DNA. The sample table contains about 82,000 clones; only one count was recorded for more than 75% of them. The ten largest make up approximately 6.7% of the sample.

This clonotype originated in a man aged 45-60 years with active or convalescent COVID-19. The sample taken for sequencing was peripheral blood. This chain joins TRBV28 to TRBJ1-5; TRBD1 matches 9 bases in the middle. The DNA is TGTGCCAGCAGTTCTCCGGGACAGGGTCGTAATCAGCCCCAGCATTTT. It translates as CASSSPGQGRNQPQHF.